This TCR beta chain was documented in a study of blood T cells in healthy people across ages. This clonotype turned up a few times. Germline assignment: CDR1 SGHTA and CDR2 FQGNSA. Trimming removed 0 bases at V and 6 bases at J, with 5 bases between. The CDR3 loop spans 13 amino acids. Sample-barcoded 5' priming and a J-beta primer mix drove a second PCR of 7 to 11 cycles. Per sample, CDR3-containing paired-end reads numbered at least 3 million. MiXCR, run by TCRdb on the 5' RACE reads, gives a single entry per CDR3 protein. The sample lists around 850,000 distinct CDR3 sequences, 35% to 40% occurring once.

The rearrangement links TRBV7-2 to TRBJ1-4; D call uncertain. This sequence was found in a man younger than 35 in good health. Sample: blood. CDR3 sequence: CASSLARDEKLFF. CDR3 in DNA: TGTGCCAGCAGCTTAGCTCGAGATGAAAAACTGTTTTTT.